This T cell receptor (beta chain) was sequenced during a study of cytomegalovirus exposure and HLA in healthy donors. It was with 60 Vbeta and 13 Jbeta primers that the PCR ran. TCRdb's table, derived via immunoSEQ multiplex PCR, lists solely in-frame clones and lacks some. The table includes more than 80,000 clones, roughly 76% detected once. The CDR3 totals 14 residues. CDR1 and CDR2 (germline): SGHRS, YFSETQ. After removal of 7 bases from V and 2 bases from J, the junction contained 6 bases not matched to a gene. This chain joins TRBV5-1 and TRBJ2-5, with 9 bases identical to TRBD1. This receptor was obtained from a human donor in good health. Source material: PBMCs. CDR3 in DNA: TGCGCCAGCGCCCGGACAGGGGCACAAGAGACCCAGTACTTC. Amino acid sequence: CASARTGAQETQYF.